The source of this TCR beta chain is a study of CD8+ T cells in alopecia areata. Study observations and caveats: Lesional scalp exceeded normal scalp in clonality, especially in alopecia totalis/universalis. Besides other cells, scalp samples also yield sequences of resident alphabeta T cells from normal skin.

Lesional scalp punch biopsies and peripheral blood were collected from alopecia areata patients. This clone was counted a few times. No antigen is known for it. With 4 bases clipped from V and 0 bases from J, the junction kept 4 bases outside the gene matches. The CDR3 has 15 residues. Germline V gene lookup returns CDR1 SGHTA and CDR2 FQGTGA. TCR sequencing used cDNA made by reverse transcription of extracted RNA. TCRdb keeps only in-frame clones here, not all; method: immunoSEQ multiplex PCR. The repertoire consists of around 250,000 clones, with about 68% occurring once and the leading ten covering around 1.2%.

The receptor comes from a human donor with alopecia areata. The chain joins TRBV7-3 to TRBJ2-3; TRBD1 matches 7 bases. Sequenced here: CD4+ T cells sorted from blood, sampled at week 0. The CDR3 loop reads CASSSQQGSTDTQYF. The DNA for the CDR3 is TGTGCCAGCAGCTCCCAACAGGGGAGCACAGATACGCAGTATTTT.